This T cell receptor beta chain stems from a study of blood T cell repertoires in COVID-19. Across the whole study: COVID-19 samples collected from the United States, Italy and Spain covered acute and convalescent phases.

Here immunoSEQ multiplex PCR was the method, and the copy in TCRdb shows in-frame clones only, minus some. The data hold 100,000 to 150,000 clones, with around four fifths observed a single time. CDR1 MNHEY and CDR2 SVGEGT come from the germline V gene. CDR3 length equals 13 residues. Worth noting for this clone: An end of the junction does not agree with germline; a read error may underlie this.

The V call is TRBV6-2 or TRBV6-3, the J call TRBJ1-5; D uncertain. The TCR was taken from a human donor in a cohort sampled during active COVID-19. The sequenced material came from peripheral blood. CDR3 DNA: TGTGCCAGCAGTGACTCCCGGGGTCAGCCCCAGCATTTT. This gives the protein CASSDSRGQPQHF.